This section outlines one TCR beta chain sequence together with its context. Its antigen is not known. Prepared libraries of TCR beta cDNA carried unique molecular identifiers. MiXCR was run by TCRdb on the PCR reads, yielding one entry per CDR3 protein. The table includes hundreds of thousands of distinct CDR3 sequences, about 60% detected once. This CDR3 comprises 14 residues. Germline CDR1 reads SGHVS; CDR2 reads FNYEAQ. Trimming left V 4 bases short and J 11 bases short, with 20 bases between. These data come from a study of post-analysis software for immune sequencing data. Whole-study findings and limits: In patients, four to six TRBV segments were more frequent than in controls, with TRBV5-6, TRBV5-1 and TRBV20-1 among them.

The sequence was collected from a girl aged 2 to 10 with multiple sclerosis. Source material: blood. This chain links TRBV7-6 with TRBJ2-5; D possibly uses TRBD1 or TRBD2 (7 bases each). The CDR3 DNA is TGTGCCAGCAGCTCAGGGGGGGGGGTACGGGAGCAGTACTTC. Translation gives CASSSGGGVREQYF.